The next 13 T cell receptor beta chains were all read from a single sample in a study of identical twins. TCRdb re-called the 5' RACE reads with MiXCR, one entry per CDR3 protein. The data show roughly 700,000 distinct CDR3 sequences, more than 6.5% seen once. This sample also belongs to another study, concerning yellow fever vaccine responses in identical twins.

The sample was PBMCs. These receptors all come from a woman in her late teens or twenties in good health.

The CDR3 is CASSSPSSGSVYEQYF. CDR3 bases: TGTGCCAGCAGTTCCCCATCTAGCGGGAGTGTCTACGAGCAGTACTTC. The rearrangement joins TRBV6-2 or TRBV6-3 to TRBJ2-7, with 10 bases fitting TRBD2. CDR1 MNHEY and CDR2 SVGEGT come from the germline V gene. The trim removed 4 bases at V and 3 bases at J, leaving 9 bases unmatched. CDR3 length: 16 residues.

This clonotype has more than one count but fewer than ten. V is TRBV12-3 or TRBV12-4 and J is TRBJ2-7; 8 bases line up with TRBD1. V dropped 5 bases and J dropped 4; count of bases not matched to a gene: 10. This CDR3 has 15 amino acids. The CDR3 coding sequence is TGTGCCAGCAGTGCGTCCGGGACAGGAGAATACGAGCAGTACTTC. Translating it yields CASSASGTGEYEQYF.

The J gene is TRBJ2-2, the V gene TRBV3-1; D ambiguous. Germline V CDR1 and CDR2: LGHDT, YNNKEL (reference sequence). The CDR3 covers 16 residues. The V and J ends lost 5 bases and 1 base respectively, with 14 bases between them. Here the CDR3 reads CASSIRTARNTGELFF. Here the CDR3 DNA reads TGTGCCAGCAGCATCCGGACCGCTAGGAACACCGGGGAGCTGTTTTTT.

This clonotype was seen more than once but under ten times. The chain links TRBV29-1 to TRBJ2-1; TRBD1 matches at 8 bases. This CDR3 is 11 amino acids long. The V and J ends lost 7 bases and 7 bases, in that order; junction bases with no gene match: 3. Germline CDR1 SQVTM, CDR2 ANQGSEA. CDR3 DNA: TGCAGCGGAGGACAGGGTAATGAGCAGTTCTTC. The encoded protein is CSGGQGNEQFF.

A few counts support this clonotype. The chain recombines TRBV29-1 with TRBJ1-1, with TRBD1 identical over 9 bases. The CDR3 totals 13 residues. Unmatched junction bases numbered 8, after V lost 5 bases and J lost 7 bases. In germline, CDR1 is SQVTM, CDR2 ANQGSEA. In nucleotides, the CDR3 is TGCAGCGTTTTAGGACAGGGGTCGGGTGAAGCTTTCTTT. Translation gives CSVLGQGSGEAFF.

This clonotype was seen repeatedly, ten times or more. V is TRBV7-2 and J is TRBJ2-3, with a possible D match to TRBD2 (6 bases). Germline CDR1 SGHTA, CDR2 FQGNSA. The CDR3 runs to 16 residues. V was cut by 5 bases and J by 4 bases, with 19 bases left in between. CDR3 sequence (DNA): TGTGCCAGCAGCCAAGGTGGCGGGGCTGCGGCAGATACGCAGTATTTT. Translated: CASSQGGGAAADTQYF.

This clonotype appeared many times. This sequence joins TRBV12-3 or TRBV12-4 and TRBJ2-1; D is uncertain. CDR3 size: 15 residues. V was pared by 6 bases and J by 10 bases, with 22 bases between. CDR3 DNA sequence: TGTGCCAGCAGCAATACGCCTTCGATACTACCCGAGCAGTTCTTC. The encoded protein is CASSNTPSILPEQFF.

This clonotype was detected many times. This chain connects TRBV3-1 to TRBJ2-7, with D tentatively TRBD1 or TRBD2 (5 bases each). Between the trimmed V and J ends, which lost 5 bases and 3 bases, there was a span of 17 bases. This CDR3 is built from 15 residues. CDR1 and CDR2 (germline): LGHDT, YNNKEL (reference sequence). CDR3 DNA: TGTGCCAGCAGCTACGAACCCGGGACGAGCTACGAGCAGTACTTC. Amino acids: CASSYEPGTSYEQYF.

There are a few counts of this clonotype. The chain carries TRBV20-1 and TRBJ1-2; 7 bases are a match to TRBD1. J was trimmed by 4 bases and V by 5 bases; bases with no gene match: 13. Germline loops: CDR1 DFQATT, CDR2 SNEGSKA (reference sequence). The CDR3 runs 15 residues. The CDR3 sequence: CSALHIQGRPYGYTF. The CDR3 DNA reads TGCAGTGCTTTACACATACAGGGGCGCCCCTATGGCTACACCTTC.

V gene TRBV7-6 combines with J gene TRBJ2-4, with D perhaps assigned TRBD1 or TRBD2 (5 bases each). Trimming took 1 base from V and 13 from J, leaving 14 bases between them. Germline V gene sequence: CDR1 SGHVS, CDR2 FNYEAQ. This CDR3 is 13 amino acids long. The chain's CDR3 is CASSLVLQGEQYF. CDR3 bases: TGTGCCAGCAGCTTAGTTCTCCAGGGAGAGCAGTACTTC.

On this clonotype itself: The junction differs from germline at one of its ends, possibly a read error. This chain uses TRBV12-3 or TRBV12-4 with TRBJ2-7; 12 nucleotides match TRBD2. The CDR3 contains 18 residues. The CDR3 loop is CACSTLFGLAGGPGEQYF. In DNA form, the CDR3 reads TGTGCCTGCAGTACCTTATTCGGTCTAGCGGGAGGGCCAGGCGAGCAGTACTTC.

This clonotype showed up just a few times. The chain couples TRBV2 to TRBJ2-5; no definite D call. With 6 bases removed from V and 0 bases from J, the gap between germline ends came to 11 bases. Germline CDR1 and CDR2: SNHLY and FYNNEI. CDR3 length: 14 residues. CDR3 coding DNA: TGTGCCAGCAGCGAACCGAACGACCAAGAGACCCAGTACTTC. Protein sequence: CASSEPNDQETQYF.

This clonotype was counted between two and nine times. One junction end disagrees with the germline gene, perhaps due to a read error. The chain has TRBV5-6 and TRBJ2-7; D is perhaps TRBD2 (6 bases). In germline, CDR1 is SGHDT, CDR2 YYEEEE. The CDR3 is made up of 16 amino acids. This CDR3 reads CASRLGLGGINYEQYF. CDR3 bases: TGTGCCAGCCGCTTGGGACTTGGGGGAATAAACTACGAGCAGTACTTC.